This TCR beta chain is from a study of cytomegalovirus exposure and HLA in healthy donors (dated by TCRdb to 2016 to 2017). Looking at the study overall: An earlier analysis of 587 of the donors reported 276 Gb of sequence data and 117 million unique TCR beta sequences obtained from about 180 million T cells. Along with the approximately 700-subject first cohort, a separate validation cohort of over 90 different subjects was used. A later genetic analysis took genome-wide SNP genotypes for about 60% of the roughly 670 donors and used that subset as a discovery cohort. In an earlier analysis of roughly 580 of the donors, high-throughput TCR beta sequencing was used to judge whether each TCR beta V gene segment behaved as functional or pseudogenic. High-throughput TCR immunosequencing, statistical association of individual TCRs with disease status, and machine learning were combined to predict cytomegalovirus infection status. Both class I and class II loci were covered by HLA typing, at four-digit resolution. Across some 400 genotyped donors of the cohort, an average of about 250,000 unique TCR beta nucleotide sequences per donor were sequenced, and around 20% of those sequences were non-productive. The aim of the study was to test whether cataloging public T cell receptors could identify signatures of past pathogen exposure. Donor age, sex, ethnicity and CMV serostatus were compiled together with the repertoire data. In the later analysis, no new phenotypic data were used to find candidate immune exposures; instead, reliance was placed on TCR beta sequences and their occurrence across donors. In a later analysis, previously published TCR beta repertoires from 600 to 850 donors were re-analyzed and high-resolution HLA genotyping was added so that TCR occurrence patterns could be studied. Roughly 5 DR-DQ haplotypes were treated as single units for association and clustering because of strong linkage in the cohort. The number of typed donors differed by locus: roughly 629-640 for A, B, C, DRB1 and DQB1; 500 to 550 for DQA1; 606 for DPA1; and 400 to 480 for DPB1. The study used immunosequencing to profile the T cell repertoires of under 700 subjects and linked those repertoires to cytomegalovirus serostatus. An early release covering approximately 600 HLA-typed donors comprised about 310 gigabases of sequencing data and 85 million or so unique TCR sequences. Of the roughly 420 genotyped donors, more than 75% were placed in the genetic ancestry cluster associated with self-reported Caucasian donors. Every discovery cohort repertoire had been produced on one sequencing platform.

Library method: the immunoSEQ multiplex PCR assay. The multiplex PCR relied on a mix of 60 forward primers for TCR Vbeta segments and 13 reverse primers for TCR Jbeta segments. Amplification of the CDR3 region of rearranged TCR beta genes was performed with a multiplex PCR assay on genomic DNA. The amplified TCR beta libraries were sequenced on the Illumina HiSeq System as 87-base-pair reads. Per the source publication's procedure: A later analysis counted tens of millions of unique TCR beta chains across the 650 to 800 repertoires, and approximately 11 million of these chains were shared by at least two donors. Raw reads were error-corrected and collapsed into unique sequences with a nearest-neighbor algorithm that merged closely related sequences to remove PCR and sequencing errors. Alignment of CDR3 sequences to IMGT reference sequences was used to assign V, D and J gene segments. Each retained sequence needed at least a six-nucleotide match to both a V gene segment and a J gene segment. Rearrangements were called productive when the CDR3 lacked stop codons and stayed in frame with V and J; all others were non-productive. CDR3 was defined by IMGT convention, running from the second conserved V-encoded cysteine to the conserved J-encoded phenylalanine. The earlier analysis of 450 to 750 of the donors excluded any sequence lacking an unambiguous match to a single V gene segment. An earlier analysis of 587 of the donors called V segments functional above 56.7% productive rearrangements and segregating when the between-donor standard deviation exceeded 5%. A statistical classification framework was developed to diagnose cytomegalovirus status using the catalog of TCR beta chain sequences. In a later analysis, TCR nucleotide sequences were compared against IMGT/GENE-DB human TR gene sequences so that V and J genes could be assigned. In a later analysis, CDR3 sequences and most-parsimonious VDJ recombination scenarios were assigned using the TCRdist pipeline. In a later analysis, every TCR beta chain was defined by the combination of its CDR3 amino acid sequence and its V-gene family, and reads without a unique V-gene family were dropped. As a way to deal with suspected cross-contamination and a sequencing artifact, a later analysis dropped hundreds of nucleotide sequences that were highly shared and had low generation probability. For each public chain, a later analysis derived a clonal expansion index from normalized ranks of inferred template counts within each repertoire. In a later analysis, generation probabilities were computed with a VDJ recombination model fitted to out-of-frame rearrangements, and the resulting probabilities were checked against IGoR. In a later analysis, hypergeometric tests were used to score TCR-TCR, TCR-HLA and TCR-CMV co-occurrence, with a repertoire-size bias correction applied to TCR pairs. A later analysis estimated false discovery rates by permuting HLA or CMV assignments 20 times. A later analysis grouped co-occurring TCRs with DBSCAN, adding TCRdist sequence similarity when clustering within HLA-allele-positive subsets. For co-occurrence clustering, repertoires with fewer than 30,000 or more than 120,000 public chains were excluded, along with five repertoires with anomalous nucleotide sharing. The table comes from immuneACCESS by way of TCRdb, which keeps in-frame sequences with V and J called. Part of the clones is missing from these tables; in studies checked, under half for an unresolved V gene and the rest for unknown reasons. V and J calls and clone size are as listed in that table; D and trimming were resolved from the DNA. For this sample the table gives about 160,000 clones, of which 68% were detected only once. Roughly 1.4% of the sample is in the top ten clones.

The cohort consisted of fewer than 700 healthy bone marrow donors. At the time of sampling, every cohort member was nominally healthy, though immune exposures that went unrecorded were likely present. The donor was CMV seronegative and belonged to the group of 350 or so seronegative cohort members. A peripheral blood sample was collected from each donor, and TCR beta sequencing was performed on peripheral blood mononuclear cells. The Qiagen DNeasy Blood Extraction Kit was used to extract genomic DNA from the blood cell samples. The cysteine opens and the phenylalanine closes a CDR3 of 13 amino acids. This entry keeps only the CDR3 DNA: 39 bases, framed from base 1. CDR1 is given as SNHLY and CDR2 as FYNNEI, both from the germline V gene. V and J lose 1 base and 4 bases, and a span of 7 bases separates them. Results and caveats for the whole study, not just this receptor: Only TCR beta chains were sequenced in this cohort, and the absence of alpha or paired-chain data limited detectable features. The classifier was reported to diagnose cytomegalovirus status with high specificity and sensitivity in both the original and validation cohorts. In a later analysis, HLA-associated TCR beta chains were found to be more clonally expanded and to have lower generation probabilities than equally common non-associated chains. Strong co-occurrence of HLA alleles, especially DR and DQ, made assigning TCR associations to individual alleles difficult. CMV serostatus was the only immune exposure information available for the cohort. In a later analysis, about 17,000 TCR beta sequences were associated with specific HLA alleles at a false discovery rate of 0.05. Roughly uniform sequencing depth across donors was assumed in presence/absence analyses, although this assumption may not hold. In a later analysis, several top co-occurrence clusters were reported to appear linked to parvovirus B19, influenza, CMV and Epstein-Barr virus. A further reported finding was that TCR beta sequences accurately predicted the HLA-A and HLA-B alleles for most subjects in the first cohort. Some IMGT-functional V segments, including TRBV6-2 and TRBV6-3, could not be distinguished by the 87-base-pair reads and were therefore excluded. A later genetic analysis associated a missense DCLRE1C variant with V-gene and J-gene trimming of TCR beta chains, and an independent cohort replicated the association. Because some donors lacked HLA typing at each locus, the association tests relied only on the typed subset. Some 16 rarely observed V segments, including chromosome 9 orphons, were excluded from the earlier analysis of some 590 of the donors because counts were too low. According to a later analysis, TCR association rates differed among HLA loci, with DRB1 alleles showing the most associated TCRs and HLA-C alleles showing the fewest. Most TCR sequences were seen in very few donors, while some public TCRs were found in many individuals. According to a later analysis, most CMV-associated TCR beta chains appeared to be HLA-restricted, and the HLA associations seemed to be driven largely by CMV exposure. The sequencing pipeline was judged likely to have produced a cluster of highly shared sequence variants as a technical artifact. A later genetic analysis reported fewer N-insertions in productive TCRs among donors in an Asian-associated ancestry cluster than the roughly 720-donor mean. Correlated functional status among segregating V segments might reflect linkage disequilibrium, but an unknown experimental factor could not be ruled out. In vitro tests confirmed that a few of the cytomegalovirus-associated TCR beta chains recognize cytomegalovirus antigens. An earlier analysis of approximately 590 of the donors showed that most TCR beta V segments appeared in productive rearrangements either about 87% or about 30% of the time, which broadly matched IMGT annotations. It was suggested by the authors that the approach could potentially be generalized to other disease states and immunological phenotypes. In the study, approximately 160 TCR beta chains were listed as associated with cytomegalovirus.

For this clone: Its recognized antigen is unknown. Base qualities are not provided; no much larger clone lies one nucleotide away.

The sample comprised PBMCs. The chain employs TRBV2 and TRBJ1-2; the D segment cannot be called with confidence. The sequence derives from a man aged 50 to 59 in good health and CMV-seronegative. The CDR3 protein sequence reads: CASSEGAAYGYTF. The nucleotides are TGTGCCAGCAGTGAAGGGGCAGCCTATGGCTACACCTTC.